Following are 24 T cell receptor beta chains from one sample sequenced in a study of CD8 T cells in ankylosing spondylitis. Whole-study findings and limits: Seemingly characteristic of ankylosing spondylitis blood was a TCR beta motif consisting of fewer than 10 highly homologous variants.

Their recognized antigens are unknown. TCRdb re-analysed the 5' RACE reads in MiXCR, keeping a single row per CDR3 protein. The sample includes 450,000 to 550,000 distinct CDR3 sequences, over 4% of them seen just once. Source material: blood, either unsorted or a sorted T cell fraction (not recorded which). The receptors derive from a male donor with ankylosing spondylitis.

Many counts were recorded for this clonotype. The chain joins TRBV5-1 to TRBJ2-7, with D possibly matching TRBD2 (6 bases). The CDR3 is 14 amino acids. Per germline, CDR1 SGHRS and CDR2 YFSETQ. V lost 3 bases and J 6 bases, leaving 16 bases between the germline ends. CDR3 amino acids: CASSSPTRRGEQYF. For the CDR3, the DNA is TGCGCCAGCAGCTCCCCCACGAGGAGGGGCGAGCAGTACTTC. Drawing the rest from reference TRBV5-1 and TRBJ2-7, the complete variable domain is KAGVTQTPRYLIKTRGQQVTLSCSPISGHRSVSWYQQTPGQGLQFLFEYFSETQRNKGNFPGRFSGRQFSNSRSEMNVSTLELGDSALYLCASSSPTRRGEQYFGPGTRLTVT.

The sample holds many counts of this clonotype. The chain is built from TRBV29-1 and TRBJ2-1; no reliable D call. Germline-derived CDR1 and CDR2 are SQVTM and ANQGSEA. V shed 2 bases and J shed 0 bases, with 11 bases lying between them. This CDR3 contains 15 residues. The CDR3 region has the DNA TGCAGCGTTGAAAGGTTGGGCAGCTCCTACAATGAGCAGTTCTTC. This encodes CSVERLGSSYNEQFF.

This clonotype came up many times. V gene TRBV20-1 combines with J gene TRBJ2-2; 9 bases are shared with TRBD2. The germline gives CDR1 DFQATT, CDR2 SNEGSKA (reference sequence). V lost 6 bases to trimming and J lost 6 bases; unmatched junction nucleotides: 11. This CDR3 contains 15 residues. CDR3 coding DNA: TGCAGTGCCCGACGGGGTAGCGGGAGTGCCGGGGAGCTGTTTTTT. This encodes CSARRGSGSAGELFF.

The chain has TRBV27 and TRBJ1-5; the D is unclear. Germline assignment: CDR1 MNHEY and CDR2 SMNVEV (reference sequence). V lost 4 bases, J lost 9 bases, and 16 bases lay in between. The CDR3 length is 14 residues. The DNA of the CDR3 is TGTGCCAGCAGTTCTTCAGTGCCCGATCGGCCCCAGCATTTT. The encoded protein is CASSSSVPDRPQHF.

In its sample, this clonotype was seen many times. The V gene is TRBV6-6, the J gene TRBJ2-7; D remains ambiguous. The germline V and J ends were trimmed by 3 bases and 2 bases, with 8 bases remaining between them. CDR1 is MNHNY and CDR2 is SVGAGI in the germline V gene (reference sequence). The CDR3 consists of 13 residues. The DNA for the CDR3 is TGTGCCAGCAGTTATTCTCGTACCTACGAGCAGTACTTC. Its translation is CASSYSRTYEQYF.

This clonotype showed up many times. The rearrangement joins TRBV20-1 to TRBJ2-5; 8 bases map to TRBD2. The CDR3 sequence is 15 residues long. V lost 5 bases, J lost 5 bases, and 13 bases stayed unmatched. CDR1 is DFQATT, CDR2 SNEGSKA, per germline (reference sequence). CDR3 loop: CSAGSSGNPWETQYF. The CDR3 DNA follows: TGCAGTGCTGGTAGTAGCGGGAATCCGTGGGAGACCCAGTACTTC.

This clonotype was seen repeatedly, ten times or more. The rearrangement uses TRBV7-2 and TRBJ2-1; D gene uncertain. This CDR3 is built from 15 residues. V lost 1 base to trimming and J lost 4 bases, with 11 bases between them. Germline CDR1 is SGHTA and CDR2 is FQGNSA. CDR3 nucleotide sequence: TGTGCCAGCAGCTTAGGCGGACCTCATTACAATGAGCAGTTCTTC. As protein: CASSLGGPHYNEQFF.

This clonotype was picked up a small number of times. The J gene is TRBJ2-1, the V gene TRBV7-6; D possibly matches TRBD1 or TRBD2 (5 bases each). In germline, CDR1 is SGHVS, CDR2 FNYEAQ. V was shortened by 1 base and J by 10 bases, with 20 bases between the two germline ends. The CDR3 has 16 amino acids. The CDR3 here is CASSLDSPGAFGEQFF. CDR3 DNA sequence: TGTGCCAGCAGCTTAGATTCCCCCGGGGCCTTTGGCGAGCAGTTCTTC.

CDR3 coding DNA: TGTGCCAGCAGTTCCCCGGGACAGGGGTCTTTAACCGGGGAGCTGTTTTTT. It specifies CASSSPGQGSLTGELFF. V gene TRBV12-3 or TRBV12-4 combines with J gene TRBJ2-2, with 10 bases aligning to TRBD1. V dropped 4 bases and J dropped 5; count of bases not matched to a gene: 10. The CDR3 runs to 17 residues.

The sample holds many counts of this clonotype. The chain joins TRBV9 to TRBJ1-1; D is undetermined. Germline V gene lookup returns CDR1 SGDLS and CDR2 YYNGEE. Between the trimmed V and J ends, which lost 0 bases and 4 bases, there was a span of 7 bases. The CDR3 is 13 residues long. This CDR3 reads CASSVEKGTEAFF. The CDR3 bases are TGTGCCAGCAGCGTAGAAAAAGGCACTGAAGCTTTCTTT. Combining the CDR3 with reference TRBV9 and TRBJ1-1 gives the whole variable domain DSGVTQTPKHLITATGQRVTLRCSPRSGDLSVYWYQQSLDQGLQFLIQYYNGEERAKGNILERFSAQQFPDLHSELNLSSLELGDSALYFCASSVEKGTEAFFGQGTRLTVV.

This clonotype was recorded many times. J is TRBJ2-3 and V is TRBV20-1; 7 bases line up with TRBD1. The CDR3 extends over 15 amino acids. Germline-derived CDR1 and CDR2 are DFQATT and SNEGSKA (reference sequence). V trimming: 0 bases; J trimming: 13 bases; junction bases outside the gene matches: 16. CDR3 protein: CSARDSGTDGVIEYF. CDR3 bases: TGCAGTGCTAGAGACTCCGGGACAGATGGAGTAATCGAGTATTTT.

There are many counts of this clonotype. CDR3 coding DNA: TGCAGCGTTGAAGAATTCCGTTCCTCTTCCTATGGCTACACCTTC. The encoded protein is CSVEEFRSSSYGYTF. The chain has TRBV29-1 and TRBJ1-2; no firm D call. Germline values: CDR1 SQVTM, CDR2 ANQGSEA. This CDR3 is 15 amino acids long. V dropped 0 bases and J dropped 4 bases, with 15 bases sitting between them.

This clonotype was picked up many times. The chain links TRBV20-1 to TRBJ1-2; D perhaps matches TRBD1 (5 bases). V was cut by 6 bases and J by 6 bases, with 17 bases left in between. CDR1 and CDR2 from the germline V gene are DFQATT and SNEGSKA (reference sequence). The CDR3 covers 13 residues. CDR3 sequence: CSASGTVEDGYTF. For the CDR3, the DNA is TGCAGTGCCAGCGGGACGGTTGAGGATGGCTACACCTTC.

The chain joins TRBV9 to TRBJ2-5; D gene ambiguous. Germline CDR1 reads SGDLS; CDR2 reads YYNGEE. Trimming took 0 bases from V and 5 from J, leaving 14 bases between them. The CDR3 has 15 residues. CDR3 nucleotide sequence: TGTGCCAGCAGCGTAGACGTCTTAGGGTCGGAGACCCAGTACTTC. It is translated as CASSVDVLGSETQYF. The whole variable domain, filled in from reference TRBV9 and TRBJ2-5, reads DSGVTQTPKHLITATGQRVTLRCSPRSGDLSVYWYQQSLDQGLQFLIQYYNGEERAKGNILERFSAQQFPDLHSELNLSSLELGDSALYFCASSVDVLGSETQYFGPGTRLLVL.

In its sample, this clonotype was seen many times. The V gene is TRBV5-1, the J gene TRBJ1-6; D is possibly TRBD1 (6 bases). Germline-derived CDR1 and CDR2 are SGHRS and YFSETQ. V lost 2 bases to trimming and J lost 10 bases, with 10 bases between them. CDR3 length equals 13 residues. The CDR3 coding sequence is TGCGCCAGCAGCTTAACAGGGATCTCACCCCTCCACTTT. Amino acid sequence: CASSLTGISPLHF.

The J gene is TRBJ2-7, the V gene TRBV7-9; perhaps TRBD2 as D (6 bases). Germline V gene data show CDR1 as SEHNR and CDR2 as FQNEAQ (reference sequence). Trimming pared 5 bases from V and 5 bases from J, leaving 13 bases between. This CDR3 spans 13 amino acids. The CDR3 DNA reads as TGTGCCAGCAGCCTGGCGGGACGTGACGAGCAGTACTTC. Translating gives CASSLAGRDEQYF.

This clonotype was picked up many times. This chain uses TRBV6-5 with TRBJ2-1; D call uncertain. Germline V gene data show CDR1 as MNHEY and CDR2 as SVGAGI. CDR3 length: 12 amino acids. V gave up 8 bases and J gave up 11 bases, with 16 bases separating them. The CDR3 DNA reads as TGTGCCAGCCAGGAGTTTGGTAGACAGCAGTTCTTC. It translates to CASQEFGRQQFF.

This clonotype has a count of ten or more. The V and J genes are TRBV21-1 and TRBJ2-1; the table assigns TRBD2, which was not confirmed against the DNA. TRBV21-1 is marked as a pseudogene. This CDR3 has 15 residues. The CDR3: CASSKSAGGPNEQFF. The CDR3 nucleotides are TGTGCCAGCAGCAAGAGCGCGGGAGGGCCTAATGAGCAGTTCTTC.

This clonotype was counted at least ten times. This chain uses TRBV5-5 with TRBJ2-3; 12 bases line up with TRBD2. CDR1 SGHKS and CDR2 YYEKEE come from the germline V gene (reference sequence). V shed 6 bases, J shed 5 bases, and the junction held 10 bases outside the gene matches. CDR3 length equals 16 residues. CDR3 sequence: CASNKATSGSGDTQYF. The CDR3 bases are TGTGCCAGCAACAAAGCGACTAGCGGGAGTGGAGATACGCAGTATTTT.

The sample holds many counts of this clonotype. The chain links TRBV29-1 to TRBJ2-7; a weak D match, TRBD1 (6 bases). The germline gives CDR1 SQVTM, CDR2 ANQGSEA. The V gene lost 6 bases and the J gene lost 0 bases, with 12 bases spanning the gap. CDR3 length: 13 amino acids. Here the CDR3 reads CSVLGGSSYEQYF. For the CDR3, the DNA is TGCAGCGTATTAGGGGGATCCTCCTACGAGCAGTACTTC.

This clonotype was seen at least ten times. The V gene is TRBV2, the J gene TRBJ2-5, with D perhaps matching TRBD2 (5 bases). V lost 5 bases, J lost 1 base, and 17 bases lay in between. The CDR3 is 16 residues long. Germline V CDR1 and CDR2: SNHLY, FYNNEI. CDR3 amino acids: CASSPVRRALQETQYF. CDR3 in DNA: TGTGCCAGCAGTCCCGTTAGGCGGGCCCTCCAAGAGACCCAGTACTTC.

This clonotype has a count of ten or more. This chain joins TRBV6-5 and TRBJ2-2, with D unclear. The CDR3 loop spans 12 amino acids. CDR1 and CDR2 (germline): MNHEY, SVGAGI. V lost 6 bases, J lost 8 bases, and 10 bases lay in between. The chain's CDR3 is CASSPMRGELFF. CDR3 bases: TGTGCCAGCAGCCCTATGAGGGGGGAGCTGTTTTTT.

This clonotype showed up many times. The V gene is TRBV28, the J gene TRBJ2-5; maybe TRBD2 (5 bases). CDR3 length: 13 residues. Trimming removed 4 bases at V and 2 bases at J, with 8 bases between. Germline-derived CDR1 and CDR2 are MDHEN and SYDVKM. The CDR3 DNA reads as TGTGCCAGCAGTTCCCCGGGGCAAGAGACCCAGTACTTC. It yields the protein CASSSPGQETQYF. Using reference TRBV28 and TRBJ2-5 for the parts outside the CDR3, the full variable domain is DVKVTQSSRYLVKRTGEKVFLECVQDMDHENMFWYRQDPGLGLRLIYFSYDVKMKEKGDIPEGYSVSREKKERFSLILESASTNQTSMYLCASSSPGQETQYFGPGTRLLVL.

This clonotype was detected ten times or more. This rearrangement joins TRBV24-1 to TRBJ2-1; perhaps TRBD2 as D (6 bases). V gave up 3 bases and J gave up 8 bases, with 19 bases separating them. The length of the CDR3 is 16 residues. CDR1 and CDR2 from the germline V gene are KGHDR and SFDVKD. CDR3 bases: TGTGCCACCAGTGATGTGGAGGGAGACGGCTTCCATGAGCAGTTCTTC. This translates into CATSDVEGDGFHEQFF.